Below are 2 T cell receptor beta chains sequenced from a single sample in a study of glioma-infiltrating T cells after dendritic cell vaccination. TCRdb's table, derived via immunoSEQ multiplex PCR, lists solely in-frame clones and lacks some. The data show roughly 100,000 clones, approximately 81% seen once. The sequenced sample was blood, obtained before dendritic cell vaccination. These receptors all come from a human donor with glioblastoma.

CDR3 loop: CASSLAGRADGYTF. In nucleotides, the CDR3 is TGTGCCAGCAGCTTAGCCGGCAGGGCGGATGGCTACACCTTC. The chain has TRBV7-2 and TRBJ1-2; the D gene is possibly TRBD1 (5 bases). Germline CDR1 is SGHTA and CDR2 is FQGNSA. This CDR3 comprises 14 residues. Trimming pared 0 bases from V and 6 bases from J, leaving 11 bases between.

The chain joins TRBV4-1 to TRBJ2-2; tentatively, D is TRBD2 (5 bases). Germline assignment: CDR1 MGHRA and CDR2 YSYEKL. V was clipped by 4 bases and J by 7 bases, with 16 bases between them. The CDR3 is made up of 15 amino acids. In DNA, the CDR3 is TGCGCCAGCAGCCTAAGCGCAACCGGGGTCGGGGAGCTGTTTTTT. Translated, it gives CASSLSATGVGELFF.